Given below is one TCR beta chain in context. The antigen remains undetermined. The data are from a study of shared clonotypes between healthy human individuals. Findings of the study overall: Donors were few, which limited the genetic and exposure-history diversity represented. Unshared clonotypes carried lower generation probabilities than those common to all four donors.

Deep was the level at which the assay was run. It was roughly 190 ng DNA, tens of thousands of T cell genomes, that sorted-subset replicate PCRs used. TCRdb's table, derived via immunoSEQ multiplex PCR, lists solely in-frame clones and lacks some. The sample records more than 1.2 million clones, about 98.5% being singletons. CDR3 length equals 13 residues. Germline V lookup: CDR1 KGHSH, CDR2 LQKENI. The V gene end was trimmed by 5 bases and the J gene end by 5 bases; junction bases not matched to a gene: 6. The sequence was collected from a man aged 25 to 45 in good health. Sequenced sample: naive CD4+ T cells sorted from blood. Subset: CD45RA+ positively selected. The chain uses TRBV18 and TRBJ2-7; 7 bases agree with TRBD1. The CDR3, as DNA: TGTGCCAGCTCAAGTAGACAGGGCCACGAGCAGTACTTC. Translated: CASSSRQGHEQYF.